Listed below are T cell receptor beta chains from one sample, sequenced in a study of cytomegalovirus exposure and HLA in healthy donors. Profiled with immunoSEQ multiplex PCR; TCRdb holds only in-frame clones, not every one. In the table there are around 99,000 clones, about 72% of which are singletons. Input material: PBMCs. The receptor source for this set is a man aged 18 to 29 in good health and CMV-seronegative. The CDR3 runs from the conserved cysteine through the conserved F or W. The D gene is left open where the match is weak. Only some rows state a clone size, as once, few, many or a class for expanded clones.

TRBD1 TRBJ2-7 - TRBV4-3 CASSQEDRSSSYEQYF TGCGCCAGCAGCCAAGAGGACAGGAGCAGCTCCTACGAGCAGTACTTC
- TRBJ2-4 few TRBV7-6 CASSASRLNIQYF TGTGCCAGCAGCGCGTCCCGGTTAAACATTCAGTACTTC
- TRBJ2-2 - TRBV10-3 CAIRSSGNTGELFF TGTGCCATCAGGTCCTCGGGTAACACCGGGGAGCTGTTTTTT
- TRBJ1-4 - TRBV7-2 CASSSQRVANEKLFF TGTGCCAGCAGCTCGCAGAGGGTGGCTAATGAAAAACTGTTTTTT
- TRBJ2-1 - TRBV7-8 CASSLGVSVTYNEQFF TGTGCCAGCAGCTTAGGCGTCTCCGTCACCTACAATGAGCAGTTCTTC
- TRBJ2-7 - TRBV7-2 CASSLGRHEQYF TGTGCCAGCAGCTTAGGGAGGCACGAGCAGTACTTC
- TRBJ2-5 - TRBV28 CASSPTTQETQYF TGTGCCAGCAGTCCCACCACTCAAGAGACCCAGTACTTC
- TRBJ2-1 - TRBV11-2 CASSPGVGGSYNEQFF TGTGCCAGCAGCCCAGGGGTGGGCGGCTCCTACAATGAGCAGTTCTTC
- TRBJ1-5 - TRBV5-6 CASSPGVQIQPQHF TGTGCCAGCAGTCCCGGGGTCCAAATCCAGCCCCAGCATTTT
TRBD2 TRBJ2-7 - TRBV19 CASSKGLAGGTYEQYF TGTGCCAGTAGTAAAGGACTAGCGGGGGGGACCTACGAGCAGTACTTC
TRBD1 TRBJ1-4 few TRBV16 CASSPLDRAATNEKLFF TGTGCCAGCAGCCCCCTGGACAGGGCTGCAACTAATGAAAAACTGTTTTTT
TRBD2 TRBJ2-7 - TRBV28 CASSTVGRVRYEQYF TGTGCCAGCAGTACAGTTGGGAGGGTTCGCTACGAGCAGTACTTC
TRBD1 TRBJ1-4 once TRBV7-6 CASSLTPQGQGITNEKLFF TGTGCCAGCAGCCTGACACCCCAGGGACAGGGTATCACTAATGAAAAACTGTTTTTT
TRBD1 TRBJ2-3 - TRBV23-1 CASSPDRFSTDTQYF TGCGCCAGCAGTCCGGACAGGTTTAGCACAGATACGCAGTATTTT
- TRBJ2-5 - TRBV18 CASSPFGSGETQYF TGTGCCAGCTCACCGTTCGGCTCAGGGGAGACCCAGTACTTC
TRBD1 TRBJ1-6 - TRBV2 CASSTGQGNSPLHF TGTGCCAGCAGCACTGGACAGGGAAATTCACCCCTCCACTTT
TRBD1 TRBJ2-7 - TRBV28 CASSLTGGSREQYF TGTGCCAGCAGTTTAACAGGGGGCTCAAGGGAGCAGTACTTC
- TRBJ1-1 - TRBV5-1 CASSLLGRDTEAFF TGCGCCAGCAGCTTGTTAGGCCGGGACACTGAAGCTTTCTTT
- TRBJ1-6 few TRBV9 CASSVTDSSYNSPLHF TGTGCCAGCAGCGTGACAGACAGCTCCTATAATTCACCCCTCCACTTT
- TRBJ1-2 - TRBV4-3 CASSQDINAKGYTF TGCGCCAGCAGCCAAGATATAAATGCGAAGGGCTACACCTTC
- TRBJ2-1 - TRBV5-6 CASSAGSNEQFF TGTGCCAGCAGCGCAGGTTCCAATGAGCAGTTCTTC
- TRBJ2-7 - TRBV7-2 CASSLAGLSYEQYF TGTGCCAGCAGCTTAGCGGGGCTCTCCTACGAGCAGTACTTC
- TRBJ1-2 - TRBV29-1 CSTQGAYGYTF TGCAGCACACAGGGTGCCTATGGCTACACCTTC
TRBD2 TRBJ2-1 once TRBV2 CASRGRQRGTYEQFF TGTGCCAGCAGGGGGCGGCAGCGGGGGACCTATGAGCAGTTCTTC
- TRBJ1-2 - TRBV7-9 CASSPQGQLVGYYGYTF TGTGCCAGCAGCCCACAAGGACAGCTGGTTGGGTACTATGGCTACACCTTC